This T cell receptor (beta chain) was documented in a study of breast tumors, draining lymph nodes, adjacent tissues. This clonotype came up many times. The lymph nodes were axillary draining lymph nodes from breast cancer patients. TCRdb re-analysed the multiplex PCR reads in MiXCR, keeping a single row per CDR3 protein. The sample holds around 130,000 distinct CDR3 sequences, 20% to 25% seen once. The V and J ends lost 6 bases and 8 bases respectively, with 14 bases between them. Looked up from germline, CDR1 is DFQATT and CDR2 is SNEGSKA (reference sequence). There are 12 residues in the CDR3. The receptor's source is a female donor with breast cancer. Some clones in this sample may be carry-over from other donors' samples. The chain recombines TRBV20-1 with TRBJ2-1; the D gene is possibly TRBD2 (5 bases). The material sequenced was axillary lymph node tissue. This chain's CDR3 is CSAERSGDEQFF. The CDR3 bases are TGCAGTGCCGAGCGGAGTGGCGATGAGCAGTTCTTC.